Presented here are 9 T cell receptor beta chains from one specimen sequenced in a study of blood T cells in healthy people across ages. The second PCR ran roughly 6 to 12 cycles with a sample-barcoded 5' primer and J-beta primers. A single record per CDR3 protein comes from TCRdb applying MiXCR to the 5' RACE reads. The sample lists fewer than 2 million distinct CDR3 sequences, about two fifths occurring once. Sequenced input: blood. These receptor sequences come from a human donor in good health.

This chain joins TRBV5-5 and TRBJ2-4; either TRBD1 or TRBD2 may fit D (5 bases each). V lost 10 bases and J lost 8, with 22 bases in between. This CDR3 spans 14 amino acids. Looked up from germline, CDR1 is SGHKS and CDR2 is YYEKEE (reference sequence). Written as DNA, the CDR3 is TGTGCCTCCCAGGATTGGGCCGGGACGGACATTCAGTACTTC. Residues: CASQDWAGTDIQYF.

V is TRBV7-8 and J is TRBJ2-7; D is unresolved. Trimming took off 1 base at V and 7 bases at J, with 14 bases between the two ends. CDR3 length: 14 residues. Germline-derived CDR1 and CDR2 are SGHVS and FQNEAQ. The CDR3 sequence: CASSLEASYLEQYF. The CDR3 DNA sequence: TGTGCCAGCAGCTTAGAAGCTTCCTATTTAGAGCAGTACTTC.

The chain employs TRBV6-5 and TRBJ1-4; TRBD1 might be the D (5 bases). The CDR3 spans 19 residues. Germline loops: CDR1 MNHEY, CDR2 SVGAGI. Deletions cut 0 bases from V and 5 bases from J, with 22 bases between. DNA of the CDR3: TGTGCCAGCAGTTACTCGATTATGGGGGGGGGTACCGCGAATGAAAAACTGTTTTTT. It encodes CASSYSIMGGGTANEKLFF.

V gene TRBV4-1 combines with J gene TRBJ2-3; D is perhaps TRBD2 (6 bases). Germline V gene lookup returns CDR1 MGHRA and CDR2 YSYEKL. The CDR3 is 15 residues long. V dropped 1 base and J dropped 0 bases, with 8 bases sitting between them. The CDR3 DNA reads as TGCGCCAGCAGCCAAGGGACTATGAGCACAGATACGCAGTATTTT. Translated: CASSQGTMSTDTQYF.

J is TRBJ2-3 and V is TRBV7-2, with TRBD1 identical over 7 bases. The CDR3 consists of 12 residues. V lost 5 bases to trimming and J lost 9 bases; unmatched junction nucleotides: 5. Germline V gene data show CDR1 as SGHTA and CDR2 as FQGNSA. Here the CDR3 DNA reads TGTGCCAGCAGCACCGGACAGGTCACGCAGTATTTT. This codes for CASSTGQVTQYF.

This clonotype came up a few times. The chain employs TRBV28 and TRBJ1-4; TRBD1 aligns across 10 bases. V trimming: 8 bases; J trimming: 10 bases; junction bases outside the gene matches: 10. The CDR3 has 14 residues. Germline CDR1 is MDHEN and CDR2 is SYDVKM. The CDR3 DNA follows: TGTGCCAGCGCATTGACAGGGGGCGGGCGAAAACTGTTTTTT. Translated, it gives CASALTGGGRKLFF.

The J gene is TRBJ2-1, the V gene TRBV5-1; 7 bases fit TRBD1. The CDR3 loop spans 14 amino acids. V lost 8 bases to trimming and J lost 5 bases; unmatched junction nucleotides: 10. CDR1 is SGHRS and CDR2 is YFSETQ in the germline V gene. Written as DNA, the CDR3 is TGCGCCAGTAGACGTTACACAGGGGACAATGAGCAGTTCTTC. This encodes CASRRYTGDNEQFF.

The V gene is TRBV20-1, the J gene TRBJ1-4, with D unclear. Trimming took 4 bases from V and 4 from J, leaving 7 bases between them. The germline CDR1 and CDR2 sequences are DFQATT and SNEGSKA (reference sequence). The CDR3 contains 12 residues. As DNA, the CDR3 is TGCAGTGCTATCAGCTTTAATGAAAAACTGTTTTTT. The encoded protein is CSAISFNEKLFF.

Only a few counts were recorded for this clonotype. This chain uses TRBV15 with TRBJ2-7; D is perhaps TRBD1 (5 bases). Trimming pared 0 bases from V and 5 bases from J, leaving 14 bases between. This CDR3 comprises 15 residues. Germline V gene lookup returns CDR1 LNHNV and CDR2 YYDKDF (reference sequence). CDR3 residues: CATSREAGFRNEQYF. Here the CDR3 DNA reads TGTGCCACCAGCAGAGAGGCAGGGTTTCGCAACGAGCAGTACTTC.